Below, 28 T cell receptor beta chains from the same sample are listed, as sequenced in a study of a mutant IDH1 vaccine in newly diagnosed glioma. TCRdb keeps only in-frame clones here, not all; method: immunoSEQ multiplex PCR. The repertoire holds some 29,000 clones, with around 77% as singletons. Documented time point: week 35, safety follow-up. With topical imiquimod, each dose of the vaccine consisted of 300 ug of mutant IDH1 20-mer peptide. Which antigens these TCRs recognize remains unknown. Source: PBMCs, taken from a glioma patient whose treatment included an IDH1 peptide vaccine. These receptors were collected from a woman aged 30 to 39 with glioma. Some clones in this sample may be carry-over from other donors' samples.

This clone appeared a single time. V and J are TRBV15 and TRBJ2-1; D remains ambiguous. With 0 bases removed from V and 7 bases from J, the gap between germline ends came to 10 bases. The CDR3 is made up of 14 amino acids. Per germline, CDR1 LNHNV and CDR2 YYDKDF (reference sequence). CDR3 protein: CATSRDFVGNEQFF. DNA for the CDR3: TGTGCCACCAGCAGAGATTTTGTAGGGAATGAGCAGTTCTTC. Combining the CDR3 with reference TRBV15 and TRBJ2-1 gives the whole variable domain DAMVIQNPRYQVTQFGKPVTLSCSQTLNHNVMYWYQQKSSQAPKLLFHYYDKDFNNEADTPDNFQSRRPNTSFCFLDIRSPGLGDTAMYLCATSRDFVGNEQFFGPGTRLTVL.

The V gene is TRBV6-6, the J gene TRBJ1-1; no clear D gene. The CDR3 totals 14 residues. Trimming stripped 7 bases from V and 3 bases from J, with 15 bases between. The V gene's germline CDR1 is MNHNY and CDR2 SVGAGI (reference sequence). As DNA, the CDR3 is TGTGCCAGCATGGAATCTCCGGGGTACACTGAAGCTTTCTTT. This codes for CASMESPGYTEAFF.

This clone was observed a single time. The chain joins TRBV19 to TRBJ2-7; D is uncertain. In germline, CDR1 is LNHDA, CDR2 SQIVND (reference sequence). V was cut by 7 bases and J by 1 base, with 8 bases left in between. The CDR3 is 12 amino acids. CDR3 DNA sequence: TGTGCCAGTACGGGCAGGTCCTACGAGCAGTACTTC. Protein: CASTGRSYEQYF.

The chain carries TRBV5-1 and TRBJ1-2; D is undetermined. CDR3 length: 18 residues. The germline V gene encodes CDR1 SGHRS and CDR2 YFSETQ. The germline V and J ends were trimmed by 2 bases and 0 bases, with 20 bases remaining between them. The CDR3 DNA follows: TGCGCCAGCAGCTTATTCCCAACAGTAGTTGGAGCTAACTATGGCTACACCTTC. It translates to CASSLFPTVVGANYGYTF.

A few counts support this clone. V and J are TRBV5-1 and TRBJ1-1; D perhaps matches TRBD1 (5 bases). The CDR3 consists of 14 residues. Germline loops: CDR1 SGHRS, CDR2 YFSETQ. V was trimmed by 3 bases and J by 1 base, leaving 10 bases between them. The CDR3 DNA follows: TGCGCCAGCAGCTGGGGGAAGGCGAACACTGAAGCTTTCTTT. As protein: CASSWGKANTEAFF.

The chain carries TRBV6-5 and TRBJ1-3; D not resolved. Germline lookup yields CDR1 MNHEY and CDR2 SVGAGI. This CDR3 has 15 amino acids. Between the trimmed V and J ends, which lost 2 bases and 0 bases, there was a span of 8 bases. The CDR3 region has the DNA TGTGCCAGCAGTTACGCAGATACCTCTGGAAACACCATATATTTT. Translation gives CASSYADTSGNTIYF.

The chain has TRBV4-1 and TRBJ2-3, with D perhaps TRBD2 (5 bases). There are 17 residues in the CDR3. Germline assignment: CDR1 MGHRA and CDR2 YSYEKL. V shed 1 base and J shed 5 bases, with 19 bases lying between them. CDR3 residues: CASSQVVVGVEGDTQYF. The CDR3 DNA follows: TGCGCCAGCAGCCAAGTTGTAGTGGGAGTGGAAGGAGATACGCAGTATTTT.

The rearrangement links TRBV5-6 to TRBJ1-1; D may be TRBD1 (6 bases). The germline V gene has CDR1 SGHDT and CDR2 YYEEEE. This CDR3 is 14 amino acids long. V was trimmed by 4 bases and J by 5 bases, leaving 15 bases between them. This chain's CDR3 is CASSPGRGGTEAFF. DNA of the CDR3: TGTGCCAGCAGCCCTGGGAGGGGGGGGACTGAAGCTTTCTTT.

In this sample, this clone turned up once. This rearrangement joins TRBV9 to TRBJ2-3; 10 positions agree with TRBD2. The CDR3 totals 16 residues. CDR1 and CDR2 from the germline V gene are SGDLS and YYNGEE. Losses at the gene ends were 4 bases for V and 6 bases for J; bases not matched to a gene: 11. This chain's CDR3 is CASSPRTSGEGDTQYF. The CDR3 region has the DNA TGTGCCAGCAGCCCTCGGACTAGCGGAGAGGGGGATACGCAGTATTTT.

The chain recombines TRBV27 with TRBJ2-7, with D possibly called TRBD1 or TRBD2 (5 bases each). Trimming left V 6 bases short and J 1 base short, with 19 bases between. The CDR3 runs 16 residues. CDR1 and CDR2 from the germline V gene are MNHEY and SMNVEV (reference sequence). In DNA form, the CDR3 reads TGTGCCAGCAGCCTATCCGGGGCGTTGATTTCCTACGAGCAGTACTTC. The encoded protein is CASSLSGALISYEQYF.

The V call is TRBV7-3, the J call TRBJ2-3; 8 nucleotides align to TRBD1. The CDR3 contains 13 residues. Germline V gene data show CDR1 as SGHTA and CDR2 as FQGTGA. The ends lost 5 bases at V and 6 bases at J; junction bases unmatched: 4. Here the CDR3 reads CASSRGTGDTQYF. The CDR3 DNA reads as TGTGCCAGCAGCCGCGGGACAGGTGATACGCAGTATTTT.

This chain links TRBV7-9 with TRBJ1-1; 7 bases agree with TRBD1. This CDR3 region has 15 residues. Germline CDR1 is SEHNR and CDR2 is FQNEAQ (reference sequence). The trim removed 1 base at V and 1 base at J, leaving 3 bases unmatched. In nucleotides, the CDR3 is TGTGCCAGCAGCTTAGTCCAGGGGGGGAACACTGAAGCTTTCTTT. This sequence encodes CASSLVQGGNTEAFF.

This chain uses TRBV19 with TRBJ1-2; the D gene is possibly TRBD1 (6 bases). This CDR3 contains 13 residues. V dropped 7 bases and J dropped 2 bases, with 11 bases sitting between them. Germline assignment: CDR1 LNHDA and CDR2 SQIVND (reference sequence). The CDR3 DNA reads TGTGCCAGTAAGAGGGACAACAACTATGGCTACACCTTC. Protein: CASKRDNNYGYTF.

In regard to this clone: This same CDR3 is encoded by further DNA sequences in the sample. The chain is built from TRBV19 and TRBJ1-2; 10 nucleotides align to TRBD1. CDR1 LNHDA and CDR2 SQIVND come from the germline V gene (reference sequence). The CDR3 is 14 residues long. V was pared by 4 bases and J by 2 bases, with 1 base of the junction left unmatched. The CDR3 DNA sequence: TGTGCCAGTAGTAGGGACAGGGGCAACTATGGCTACACCTTC. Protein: CASSRDRGNYGYTF.

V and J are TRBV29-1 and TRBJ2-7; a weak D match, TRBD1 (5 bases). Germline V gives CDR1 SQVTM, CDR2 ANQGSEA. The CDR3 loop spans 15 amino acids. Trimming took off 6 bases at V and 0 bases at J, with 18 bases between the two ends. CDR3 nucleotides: TGCAGCGTCGCCGGACATTTTGGGGCCTCCTACGAGCAGTACTTC. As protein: CSVAGHFGASYEQYF.

The CDR3 nucleotides are TGTGCCAGTAGCGGCGGGACTAGCGGGAGGGGTGCCACCGGGGAGCTGTTTTTT. This gives the protein CASSGGTSGRGATGELFF. V and J are TRBV19 and TRBJ2-2; 16 bases fit TRBD2. Germline CDR1 is LNHDA and CDR2 is SQIVND (reference sequence). CDR3 length: 18 residues. J was trimmed by 4 bases and V by 6 bases; bases with no gene match: 8.

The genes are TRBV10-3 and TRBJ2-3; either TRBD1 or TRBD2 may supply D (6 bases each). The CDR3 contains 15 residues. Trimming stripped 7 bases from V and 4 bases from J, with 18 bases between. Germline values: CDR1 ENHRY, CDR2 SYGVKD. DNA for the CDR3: TGTGCCATCAAAGGGAATAGCGGACAGTCAGATACGCAGTATTTT. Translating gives CAIKGNSGQSDTQYF.

The CDR3 spells CASSPLQTGEETQYF. The CDR3 DNA reads as TGTGCCAGCAGCCCCCTACAAACAGGGGAAGAGACCCAGTACTTC. The chain joins TRBV5-5 to TRBJ2-5, with TRBD1 matching over 7 bases. Germline-derived CDR1 and CDR2 are SGHKS and YYEKEE (reference sequence). Unmatched junction bases numbered 9, after V lost 4 bases and J lost 3 bases. The CDR3 has 15 amino acids. The full variable domain, its missing parts supplied by reference TRBV5-5 and TRBJ2-5, is DAGVTQSPTHLIKTRGQQVTLRCSPISGHKSVSWYQQVLGQGPQFIFQYYEKEERGRGNFPDRFSARQFPNYSSELNVNALLLGDSALYLCASSPLQTGEETQYFGPGTRLLVL.

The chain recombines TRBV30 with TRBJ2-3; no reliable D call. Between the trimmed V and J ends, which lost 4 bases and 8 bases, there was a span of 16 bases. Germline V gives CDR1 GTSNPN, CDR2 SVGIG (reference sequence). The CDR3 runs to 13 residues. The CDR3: CAWIPNGPSTQYF. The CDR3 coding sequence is TGTGCCTGGATCCCGAACGGGCCCAGTACGCAGTATTTT.

This chain's CDR3 is CASSMPQGYGYTF. The CDR3 DNA sequence: TGTGCCAGTAGTATGCCACAGGGTTATGGCTACACCTTC. The J gene is TRBJ1-2, the V gene TRBV19; possibly TRBD1 for D (6 bases). The CDR3 length is 13 residues. Germline CDR1 is LNHDA and CDR2 is SQIVND (reference sequence). V shed 3 bases and J shed 5 bases, with 10 bases lying between them.

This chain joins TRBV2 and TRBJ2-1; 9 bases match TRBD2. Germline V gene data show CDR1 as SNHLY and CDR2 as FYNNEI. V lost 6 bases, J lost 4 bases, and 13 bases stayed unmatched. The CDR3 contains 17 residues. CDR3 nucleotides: TGTGCCAGCAGCGGGGGACTAGCCCACCCGGGGTACAATGAGCAGTTCTTC. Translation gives CASSGGLAHPGYNEQFF.

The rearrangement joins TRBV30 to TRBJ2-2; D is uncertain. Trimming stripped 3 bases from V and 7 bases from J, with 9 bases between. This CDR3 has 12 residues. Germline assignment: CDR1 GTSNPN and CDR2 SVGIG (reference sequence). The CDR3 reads CAWRLSIGELFF. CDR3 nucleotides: TGTGCCTGGAGGCTGTCTATCGGGGAGCTGTTTTTT.

CDR3 loop: CASSEYGGLTPEAFF. The CDR3 bases are TGTGCCAGCAGTGAATACGGGGGGCTAACCCCTGAAGCTTTCTTT. The chain links TRBV25-1 to TRBJ1-1, with D tentatively TRBD1 (6 bases). Germline CDR1 reads MGHDK; CDR2 reads SYGVNS. This CDR3 spans 15 amino acids. V was pared by 0 bases and J by 6 bases, with 14 bases between.

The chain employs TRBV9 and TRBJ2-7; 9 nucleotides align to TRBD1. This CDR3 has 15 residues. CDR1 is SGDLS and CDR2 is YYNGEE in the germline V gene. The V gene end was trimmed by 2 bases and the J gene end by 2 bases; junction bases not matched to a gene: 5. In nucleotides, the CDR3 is TGTGCCAGCAGCGTCGACAGGGGGGCCCCCTACGAGCAGTACTTC. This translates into CASSVDRGAPYEQYF.

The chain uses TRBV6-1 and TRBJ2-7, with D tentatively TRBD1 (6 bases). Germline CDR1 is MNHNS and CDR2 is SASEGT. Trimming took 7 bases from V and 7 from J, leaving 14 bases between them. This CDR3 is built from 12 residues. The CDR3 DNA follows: TGTGCCAGCACAGGGGCGGCGGGTGAGCAGTACTTC. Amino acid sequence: CASTGAAGEQYF.

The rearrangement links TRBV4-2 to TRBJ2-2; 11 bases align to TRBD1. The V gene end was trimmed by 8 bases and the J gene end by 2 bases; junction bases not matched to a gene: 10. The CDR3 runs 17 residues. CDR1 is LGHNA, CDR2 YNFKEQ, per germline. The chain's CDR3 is CASDPGQGVLNTGELFF. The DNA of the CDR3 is TGTGCCAGCGACCCGGGACAGGGGGTCCTTAACACCGGGGAGCTGTTTTTT.

The CDR3 here is CSVRSRDRPNNEQFF. CDR3 in DNA: TGCAGCGTCCGTAGTCGGGACCGACCCAACAATGAGCAGTTCTTC. The rearrangement uses TRBV29-1 and TRBJ2-1; perhaps D is TRBD1 or TRBD2 (5 bases each). Germline CDR1 reads SQVTM; CDR2 reads ANQGSEA. Deletions cut 6 bases from V and 5 bases from J, with 20 bases between. The CDR3 loop spans 15 amino acids.

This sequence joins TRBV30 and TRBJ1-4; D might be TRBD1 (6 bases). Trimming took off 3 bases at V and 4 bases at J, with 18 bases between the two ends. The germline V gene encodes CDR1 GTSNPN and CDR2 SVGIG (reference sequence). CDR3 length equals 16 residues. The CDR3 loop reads CAWRGEVGGLNEKLFF. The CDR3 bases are TGTGCCTGGAGGGGCGAGGTAGGGGGACTTAATGAAAAACTGTTTTTT.